This TCR beta chain was found in a study of cytomegalovirus exposure and HLA in healthy donors. Study conclusions and caveats: Highest at DRB1 and lowest at HLA-C, TCR association rates differed among HLA loci in a later analysis.

PCR was performed using 60 Vbeta and 13 Jbeta primers. Clones were sequenced by immunoSEQ multiplex PCR, and TCRdb holds only the in-frame ones, with some missing. The data contain over 20,000 clones, around 70% of them seen just once; the ten biggest clones take up 3.5% to 4.5%. The CDR3 spans 12 residues. V was trimmed by 1 base and J by 7 bases, leaving 8 bases between them. Germline V gene sequence: CDR1 SGHTS, CDR2 YDEGEE. About this clone itself: Its antigen is currently unknown.

The chain combines TRBV5-8 with TRBJ1-2, with a tentative D call TRBD1 (6 bases). The sequencing sample was made of PBMCs. The clonotype comes from a woman between 45 and 65 years old in good health and CMV-seronegative. CDR3 loop: CASSLLGGGYTF. The CDR3 coding sequence is TGTGCCAGCAGCTTGCTAGGGGGTGGCTACACCTTC.